This T cell receptor (beta chain) was captured by sequencing in a study of OX40 agonist ivuxolimab in advanced cancers. The wider study: Patients received ivuxolimab, an intravenous treatment, every 2 weeks at 0.01 to 10 mg/kg.

V was pared by 4 bases and J by 2 bases, with 11 bases between. This CDR3 is 14 amino acids long. Germline-derived CDR1 and CDR2 are LGHNA and YNFKEQ. Autoimmune disease history or systemic immunosuppression led to patients being barred. Here immunoSEQ multiplex PCR was the method, and the copy in TCRdb shows in-frame clones only, minus some. The sample includes 45,000 or so clones, 88% of them seen just once. The rearrangement uses TRBV4-2 and TRBJ1-1, with D possibly matching TRBD1 (5 bases). The sequence came from an adult with an advanced solid tumor such as melanoma, head and neck, liver or kidney cancer. Source: CD4+ or CD8+ T cells sorted from blood, taken in a trial of the OX40 agonist ivuxolimab. CDR3 amino acids: CASSRLQGNTEAFF. CDR3 sequence (DNA): TGTGCCAGCAGCCGCCTGCAGGGCAACACTGAAGCTTTCTTT.